This T cell receptor (beta chain) was found in a study of response to subunit inactivated influenza vaccine. Study outcomes and limitations: Authors proposed each seasonal influenza vaccination draws in few new T cells.

V lost 3 bases to trimming and J lost 4 bases, with 7 bases between them. CDR1 is SNHLY, CDR2 FYNNEI, per germline. There are 13 residues in the CDR3. This clonotype was counted ten times or more. Its cognate antigen is unknown. TCRdb reanalysed the RT-PCR reads using MiXCR and keeps one entry per CDR3 protein. The table records 500,000 to 600,000 distinct CDR3 sequences, 7.5% to 8.5% of them present only once. This rearrangement joins TRBV2 to TRBJ1-5; no clear D gene. The TCR sequence derives from a man aged 45-69 years who received an inactivated influenza vaccine. The sample was PBMCs from blood, taken about 23 months after vaccination. The CDR3 DNA follows: TGTGCCAGCAGTGACTACTGGAATCAGCCCCAGCATTTT. It specifies CASSDYWNQPQHF.